These 21 T cell receptor beta chains were all obtained from the same sample, sequenced in a study of control samples from healthy donors and cancer patients. TCRdb's copy holds only in-frame clones and misses some; the assay was immunoSEQ multiplex PCR. Among 140,000 to 150,000 clones, roughly 89% were seen once, and the ten largest hold 4.9%. Input material: blood. The receptors here all came from a man between 25 and 39 years old in good health.

This clone was seen a few times. The rearrangement links TRBV4-3 to TRBJ1-5; D is undetermined. CDR3 size: 15 residues. V dropped 1 base and J dropped 0 bases, with 7 bases sitting between them. The V gene's germline CDR1 is LGHNA and CDR2 YSLEER. The CDR3 region is CASSQGADSNQPQHF. Written as DNA, the CDR3 is TGCGCCAGCAGCCAAGGGGCCGATAGCAATCAGCCCCAGCATTTT.

V gene TRBV19 combines with J gene TRBJ2-6; D possibly uses TRBD1 or TRBD2 (5 bases each). CDR3 length: 19 amino acids. Trimming stripped 5 bases from V and 0 bases from J, with 20 bases between. Per germline, CDR1 LNHDA and CDR2 SQIVND (reference sequence). CDR3: CASSSSGTDLLSGANVLTF. CDR3 coding DNA: TGTGCCAGTAGTTCGTCCGGGACGGACCTTCTCTCTGGGGCCAACGTCCTGACTTTC.

The chain has TRBV5-1 and TRBJ2-7; D gene uncertain. The length of the CDR3 is 14 residues. V was clipped by 0 bases and J by 0 bases, with 7 bases between them. Germline V gene sequence: CDR1 SGHRS, CDR2 YFSETQ. CDR3 protein: CASSLDQVSYEQYF. CDR3 DNA: TGCGCCAGCAGCTTGGACCAGGTCTCCTACGAGCAGTACTTC.

V and J are TRBV18 and TRBJ1-4; a weak D match, TRBD1 (6 bases). The CDR3 loop spans 12 amino acids. Germline V CDR1 and CDR2: KGHSH, LQKENI. Trimming left V 10 bases short and J 6 bases short, with 12 bases between. Here the CDR3 reads CAIHREDEKLFF. The CDR3 DNA reads as TGTGCCATCCACAGGGAGGATGAAAAACTGTTTTTT.

This clone was seen a few times. V usage is TRBV12-3 or TRBV12-4 and J usage is TRBJ2-7; D is unclear. This CDR3 spans 11 amino acids. V was pared by 2 bases and J by 5 bases, with 4 bases between. The CDR3 reads CASSLFHEQYF. The CDR3 DNA sequence: TGTGCCAGCAGTTTATTCCACGAGCAGTACTTC.

The chain carries TRBV7-2 and TRBJ1-1; D is possibly TRBD1 (6 bases). From germline, CDR1 is SGHTA and CDR2 FQGNSA. The length of the CDR3 is 16 residues. V lost 4 bases and J 4 bases, leaving 19 bases between the germline ends. The CDR3 reads CASSSPRGSLGTEAFF. The CDR3, as DNA: TGTGCCAGCAGCTCCCCCAGGGGAAGTTTGGGCACTGAAGCTTTCTTT.

The chain has TRBV5-1 and TRBJ1-1; the D gene is possibly TRBD1 (5 bases). Trimming pared 3 bases from V and 0 bases from J, leaving 12 bases between. This CDR3 is 15 amino acids long. Germline CDR1 SGHRS, CDR2 YFSETQ. CDR3 sequence: CASSYQAGVNTEAFF. DNA for the CDR3: TGCGCCAGCAGCTATCAAGCGGGGGTGAACACTGAAGCTTTCTTT.

V usage is TRBV10-3 and J usage is TRBJ2-5; TRBD2 agrees at 10 bases. Germline V gives CDR1 ENHRY, CDR2 SYGVKD. This CDR3 contains 16 residues. Germline trimming cut 6 bases from V and 4 bases from J; bases unmatched to any gene: 11. The CDR3 here is CAISAGTSVAGETQYF. CDR3 bases: TGTGCCATCAGCGCCGGGACTAGCGTAGCCGGAGAGACCCAGTACTTC.

The V gene is TRBV20-1, the J gene TRBJ2-5; D remains unclear. Germline CDR1 DFQATT, CDR2 SNEGSKA (reference sequence). The CDR3 is 11 amino acids. V shed 3 bases and J shed 5 bases, with 7 bases lying between them. CDR3 nucleotides: TGCAGTGCTAGTTTCGCGGAGACCCAGTACTTC. Its translation is CSASFAETQYF.

This clone was recorded a few times. The chain joins TRBV7-2 to TRBJ2-2, with D hard to call. This CDR3 has 14 residues. Looked up from germline, CDR1 is SGHTA and CDR2 is FQGNSA. V lost 1 base, J lost 6 bases, and 9 bases lay in between. The chain's CDR3 is CASSLDRWSGELFF. The CDR3 nucleotides are TGTGCCAGCAGCTTAGATCGGTGGTCCGGGGAGCTGTTTTTT.

The chain combines TRBV14 with TRBJ1-1, with 7 bases fitting TRBD1. The CDR3 runs to 15 residues. Germline trimming cut 0 bases from V and 4 bases from J; bases unmatched to any gene: 5. Per germline, CDR1 SGHDN and CDR2 FVKESK. CDR3 DNA sequence: TGTGCCAGCAGCCAAGAAGACAGGGCCAGCACTGAAGCTTTCTTT. This encodes CASSQEDRASTEAFF.

The chain links TRBV27 to TRBJ2-1; 8 bases map to TRBD2. CDR1 is MNHEY, CDR2 SMNVEV, per germline (reference sequence). J gave up 6 bases and V 1 base, and 8 bases lay outside the gene matches. The CDR3 totals 16 residues. CDR3 in amino acids: CASSLLGPAGVNEQFF. The CDR3 DNA is TGTGCCAGCAGTTTATTGGGGCCAGCGGGGGTCAATGAGCAGTTCTTC.

The chain joins TRBV27 to TRBJ1-1; the match to TRBD1 covers 8 bases. This CDR3 is 18 amino acids long. Looked up from germline, CDR1 is MNHEY and CDR2 is SMNVEV (reference sequence). After removal of 4 bases from V and 0 bases from J, the junction contained 13 bases not matched to a gene. The CDR3 DNA follows: TGTGCCAGCAGTTCTATCGGGACTCAGGGGGCGGTGAACACTGAAGCTTTCTTT. Translated: CASSSIGTQGAVNTEAFF.

As DNA, the CDR3 is TGTGCCAGCAGCGGAAGCGGGAGGGCCTACAATGAGCAGTTCTTC. It is translated as CASSGSGRAYNEQFF. V usage is TRBV9 and J usage is TRBJ2-1; 10 bases are shared with TRBD2. V shed 3 bases and J 2 bases; nucleotides not matched to a gene: 2. The CDR3 has 15 amino acids. The V gene's germline CDR1 is SGDLS and CDR2 YYNGEE.

The rearrangement links TRBV9 to TRBJ1-4; D possibly corresponds to TRBD1 (6 bases). V lost 4 bases to trimming and J lost 11 bases, with 15 bases between them. CDR3 length: 13 amino acids. Per germline, CDR1 SGDLS and CDR2 YYNGEE. Here the CDR3 reads CASSTRGLGKLFF. In DNA form, the CDR3 reads TGTGCCAGCAGCACGAGGGGGTTGGGGAAACTGTTTTTT.

This rearrangement joins TRBV25-1 to TRBJ2-7, with TRBD1 matching 9 bases. Germline V CDR1 and CDR2: MGHDK, SYGVNS. This CDR3 has 15 residues. J was trimmed by 1 base and V by 4 bases; bases with no gene match: 5. CDR3 sequence: CASSARDRASYEQYF. The CDR3 nucleotides are TGTGCCAGCAGTGCCCGGGACAGGGCATCCTACGAGCAGTACTTC.

This sequence joins TRBV25-1 and TRBJ2-3, with a possible D match to TRBD2 (5 bases). With 3 bases removed from V and 0 bases from J, the gap between germline ends came to 10 bases. Germline CDR1 is MGHDK and CDR2 is SYGVNS. There are 15 residues in the CDR3. CDR3 bases: TGTGCCAGCAGTGATTCGGGATTTAGCACAGATACGCAGTATTTT. Protein product: CASSDSGFSTDTQYF.

This sequence joins TRBV11-2 and TRBJ2-7; 12 nucleotides agree with TRBD2. Germline V gene sequence: CDR1 SGHAT, CDR2 FQNNGV. The J segment lost 7 bases and the V segment lost 6 bases, leaving 7 bases of the junction unmatched. The CDR3 covers 14 residues. In nucleotides, the CDR3 is TGTGCCAGCAGTTGGACTAGCGGGGTACAAGAGCAGTACTTC. Translated: CASSWTSGVQEQYF.

The V gene is TRBV5-6, the J gene TRBJ1-3, with D hard to call. The CDR3 has 16 amino acids. Germline assignment: CDR1 SGHDT and CDR2 YYEEEE. Trimming removed 4 bases at V and 0 bases at J, with 14 bases between. The CDR3 loop reads CASSPIPGVSGNTIYF. In DNA form, the CDR3 reads TGTGCCAGCAGCCCGATTCCAGGAGTCTCTGGAAACACCATATATTTT.

The chain joins TRBV19 to TRBJ1-2; 10 bases are shared with TRBD1. Germline V gives CDR1 LNHDA, CDR2 SQIVND (reference sequence). With 3 bases clipped from V and 8 bases from J, the junction kept 9 bases outside the gene matches. The CDR3 has 15 residues. CDR3 region: CASSISTGGATGYTF. CDR3 sequence (DNA): TGTGCCAGTAGTATTTCGACAGGGGGCGCGACCGGCTACACCTTC.

The rearrangement links TRBV12-3 or TRBV12-4 to TRBJ1-2; no firm D call. The V and J ends lost 3 bases and 2 bases respectively, with 7 bases between them. This CDR3 spans 13 amino acids. CDR3 bases: TGTGCCAGCAGTTTTGACCGGAACTATGGCTACACCTTC. Its translation: CASSFDRNYGYTF.